The 2 T cell receptor beta chains below come from one sample, sequenced in a study of patients and donors after allogeneic stem cell transplantation. TCRdb reprocessed the RT-PCR reads via MiXCR and lists one record per CDR3 protein. The sample yields 800,000 to 1,000,000 distinct CDR3 sequences, under 20% seen once. Material for sequencing was blood, either unsorted or a sorted T cell fraction (not recorded which). Every receptor here comes from a human donor who was either an allogeneic HSCT recipient or a stem cell or donor lymphocyte infusion donor (not recorded which). It is not recorded whose cells these are; they may come from a transplant donor.

The sample holds a few counts of this clonotype. The rearrangement joins TRBV20-1 to TRBJ2-1; maybe TRBD2 (5 bases). In germline, CDR1 is DFQATT, CDR2 SNEGSKA (reference sequence). The CDR3 runs to 16 residues. Trimming stripped 0 bases from V and 4 bases from J, with 16 bases between. DNA of the CDR3: TGCAGTGCTAGAGATTGGGAGCGGTCTATATACAATGAGCAGTTCTTC. It is translated as CSARDWERSIYNEQFF.

This clonotype was observed a few times. This chain uses TRBV13 with TRBJ2-4; TRBD1 aligns across 8 bases. The V gene end was trimmed by 3 bases and the J gene end by 3 bases; junction bases not matched to a gene: 7. CDR1 and CDR2 (germline): PRHDT, FYEKMQ (reference sequence). This CDR3 is built from 16 residues. This CDR3 is CASSFKLQGGKNIQYF. The CDR3 DNA follows: TGTGCCAGCAGCTTCAAACTACAGGGGGGCAAAAACATTCAGTACTTC.